These 26 T cell receptor beta chains share one sample of origin, sequenced in a study of shared T cell receptors in the human thymus. This table comes from immunoSEQ multiplex PCR, and its TCRdb copy is limited to in-frame clones, with some not included. Among hundreds of thousands of clones listed, 70% to 90% were seen once. These data also featured in a second study, about human thymus T cells.

Material: thymocytes. These receptors all stem from a boy in the first two years of life with a congenital heart defect.

The genes are TRBV4-2 and TRBJ2-1, with D maybe TRBD2 (5 bases). Germline V CDR1 and CDR2: LGHNA, YNFKEQ. CDR3 length equals 16 residues. Between the trimmed V and J ends, which lost 3 bases and 3 bases, there was a span of 15 bases. The CDR3 DNA reads as TGTGCCAGCAGCCAGCCCGTTCGGGGAGTCTACAATGAGCAGTTCTTC. This translates into CASSQPVRGVYNEQFF.

The chain combines TRBV28 with TRBJ2-5; D might be TRBD1 (6 bases). The germline gives CDR1 MDHEN, CDR2 SYDVKM. V was pared by 4 bases and J by 2 bases, with 8 bases between. CDR3 length: 13 amino acids. The chain's CDR3 is CASSYTGQETQYF. CDR3 nucleotides: TGTGCCAGCAGTTATACAGGGCAAGAGACCCAGTACTTC.

The chain carries TRBV14 and TRBJ2-3; D ambiguous. V lost 4 bases and J 4 bases, leaving 6 bases between the germline ends. From germline, CDR1 is SGHDN and CDR2 FVKESK. The CDR3 spans 12 residues. In DNA, the CDR3 is TGTGCCAGCAGCCCCCGAGCAGATACGCAGTATTTT. Protein: CASSPRADTQYF.

In this sample, this clone turned up once. The chain has TRBV21-1 and TRBJ2-5; no DNA check was done on the table's D call, TRBD1. TRBV21-1 is given as a pseudogene. This CDR3 is 14 amino acids long. The CDR3 sequence is CASSNRDTRETQYF. CDR3 sequence (DNA): TGTGCCAGCAGCAATAGGGACACCAGGGAGACCCAGTACTTC.

The chain uses TRBV4-1 and TRBJ2-7; D might be TRBD2 (5 bases). The CDR3 has 20 amino acids. V lost 0 bases and J 2 bases, leaving 26 bases between the germline ends. Per germline, CDR1 MGHRA and CDR2 YSYEKL. CDR3 sequence reads: CASSQDPAPITSGLAYEQYF. The CDR3, as DNA: TGCGCCAGCAGCCAAGATCCCGCCCCTATAACTAGTGGCCTTGCCTACGAGCAGTACTTC.

The CDR3, as DNA: TGTGCCTGGAGTGTAAGGCAGGCCGAGCAGTATTTT. It translates to CAWSVRQAEQYF. The chain is built from TRBV30 and TRBJ2-3; D not certain. Trimming shortened V by 0 bases and J by 11 bases, and 12 bases separated the two germline ends. Germline V gene lookup returns CDR1 GTSNPN and CDR2 SVGIG (reference sequence). The CDR3 consists of 12 residues.

This rearrangement joins TRBV5-4 to TRBJ2-7, with 10 bases identical to TRBD2. Germline CDR1 reads SGHNT; CDR2 reads YYREEE (reference sequence). CDR3 size: 15 residues. V trimming: 1 base; J trimming: 3 bases; junction bases outside the gene matches: 4. CDR3 bases: TGTGCCAGCAGCTTGCACAGCGGGAGGGGCTACGAGCAGTACTTC. Translation: CASSLHSGRGYEQYF.

The rearrangement joins TRBV7-9 to TRBJ1-1; TRBD1 agrees at 7 bases. With 5 bases clipped from V and 4 bases from J, the junction kept 4 bases outside the gene matches. This CDR3 spans 13 amino acids. Per germline, CDR1 SEHNR and CDR2 FQNEAQ (reference sequence). The chain's CDR3 is CASSATGFTEAFF. CDR3 in DNA: TGTGCCAGCAGCGCGACAGGGTTCACTGAAGCTTTCTTT.

The V and J genes are TRBV14 and TRBJ2-2; 11 bases align to TRBD1. V was clipped by 2 bases and J by 2 bases; unmatched bases: 7. The germline V gene encodes CDR1 SGHDN and CDR2 FVKESK. There are 18 residues in the CDR3. CDR3 in amino acids: CASSQPQRTGGNTGELFF. The CDR3 bases are TGTGCCAGCAGCCAACCTCAAAGGACAGGGGGCAACACCGGGGAGCTGTTTTTT.

The CDR3 sequence: CASSPPGTSTENYEQYF. The CDR3 DNA reads as TGTGCCAGCAGTCCCCCCGGGACTTCCACGGAGAATTACGAGCAGTACTTC. The chain recombines TRBV28 with TRBJ2-7, with a possible D match to TRBD2 (6 bases). Germline V lookup: CDR1 MDHEN, CDR2 SYDVKM. CDR3 length equals 17 residues. V was trimmed by 5 bases and J by 4 bases, leaving 24 bases between them.

J is TRBJ2-7 and V is TRBV7-2, with TRBD2 matching over 9 bases. The germline V gene encodes CDR1 SGHTA and CDR2 FQGNSA. J lost 0 bases, V lost 4 bases, and 4 bases had no gene match. This CDR3 has 15 amino acids. CDR3 region: CASSYEAGGSYEQYF. The CDR3 nucleotides read TGTGCCAGCAGCTATGAAGCGGGAGGCTCCTACGAGCAGTACTTC.

V usage is TRBV19 and J usage is TRBJ2-3; TRBD2 might be the D (5 bases). Trimming removed 5 bases from V and 2 bases from J, with 17 bases in between. The CDR3 extends over 16 amino acids. Per germline, CDR1 LNHDA and CDR2 SQIVND (reference sequence). CDR3 sequence reads: CASSFPSGSPTDTQYF. The CDR3 nucleotides are TGTGCCAGTAGTTTCCCCTCGGGGAGCCCCACAGATACGCAGTATTTT. Drawing the rest from reference TRBV19 and TRBJ2-3, the complete variable domain is DGGITQSPKYLFRKEGQNVTLSCEQNLNHDAMYWYRQDPGQGLRLIYYSQIVNDFQKGDIAEGYSVSREKKESFPLTVTSAQKNPTAFYLCASSFPSGSPTDTQYFGPGTRLTVL.

In DNA, the CDR3 is TGCGCCAGCAGCCAATATCCTTTTGGAAGGGGGCCTGATGGCTACACCTTC. This sequence encodes CASSQYPFGRGPDGYTF. The V gene is TRBV4-1, the J gene TRBJ1-2; 7 bases agree with TRBD1. Germline CDR1 and CDR2: MGHRA and YSYEKL. The CDR3 spans 17 residues. V lost 2 bases to trimming and J lost 6 bases; unmatched junction nucleotides: 15.

This sequence joins TRBV7-2 and TRBJ2-5, with 8 nucleotides matching TRBD1. The V gene end was trimmed by 5 bases and the J gene end by 3 bases; junction bases not matched to a gene: 5. There are 14 residues in the CDR3. CDR1 is SGHTA, CDR2 FQGNSA, per germline. The CDR3 region is CASSPETGEETQYF. Written as DNA, the CDR3 is TGTGCCAGCAGCCCGGAGACAGGGGAAGAGACCCAGTACTTC.

The gene calls are TRBV4-3 and TRBJ1-5; tentatively, D is TRBD1 (5 bases). From germline, CDR1 is LGHNA and CDR2 YSLEER. The CDR3 runs 14 residues. V gave up 4 bases and J gave up 7 bases, with 14 bases separating them. The CDR3 bases are TGCGCCAGCAGCCCAGCTTCGGGGGACCAGCCCCAGCATTTT. As protein: CASSPASGDQPQHF.

V and J are TRBV7-2 and TRBJ2-3, with 12 nucleotides matching TRBD2. With V trimmed by 2 bases and J by 3 bases, 12 bases remained unmatched. Germline V gene lookup returns CDR1 SGHTA and CDR2 FQGNSA. This CDR3 has 19 amino acids. CDR3 nucleotide sequence: TGTGCCAGCAGCTTAAAGGAGGCTAGCGGGAGGGCCGGGACAGATACGCAGTATTTT. Protein sequence: CASSLKEASGRAGTDTQYF.

V and J are TRBV5-4 and TRBJ1-2; possibly TRBD1 for D (5 bases). Per germline, CDR1 SGHNT and CDR2 YYREEE (reference sequence). Deletions cut 1 base from V and 2 bases from J, with 6 bases between. This CDR3 spans 13 amino acids. CDR3 DNA: TGTGCCAGCAGCTTGAAGGGGAACTATGGCTACACCTTC. It yields the protein CASSLKGNYGYTF.

This chain joins TRBV4-2 and TRBJ1-3; 8 nucleotides align to TRBD1. The CDR3 spans 15 residues. Germline V gene sequence: CDR1 LGHNA, CDR2 YNFKEQ. Trimming at V came to 5 bases and at J to 2 bases, leaving 5 bases not matched to a gene. CDR3 nucleotide sequence: TGTGCCAGCAGCGTCCCGGGACAGGCTGGAAACACCATATATTTT. Its protein product is CASSVPGQAGNTIYF.

The genes are TRBV29-1 and TRBJ2-5; TRBD1 is a possible D gene (6 bases). The germline V and J ends were trimmed by 6 bases and 4 bases, with 24 bases remaining between them. The CDR3 totals 16 residues. CDR1 SQVTM and CDR2 ANQGSEA come from the germline V gene. The CDR3 coding sequence is TGCAGCGTCGCCCCTCGGGGCAGCTTCAGGGGAGAGACCCAGTACTTC. Amino acids: CSVAPRGSFRGETQYF.

The chain has TRBV27 and TRBJ2-1; 8 nucleotides agree with TRBD2. Per the germline V gene, CDR1 is MNHEY and CDR2 is SMNVEV (reference sequence). Losses at the gene ends were 10 bases for V and 4 bases for J; bases not matched to a gene: 21. The CDR3 loop spans 18 amino acids. CDR3 coding DNA: TGTGCCACCAAGGGAGGCGGGAGGATAAGGTCGGGTTACAATGAGCAGTTCTTC. It yields the protein CATKGGGRIRSGYNEQFF.

This clone showed up just a few times. J is TRBJ2-7 and V is TRBV7-9; 8 nucleotides agree with TRBD2. Unmatched junction bases numbered 9, after V lost 9 bases and J lost 2 bases. Germline CDR1 is SEHNR and CDR2 is FQNEAQ (reference sequence). The CDR3 is 14 residues long. CDR3: CASTNSGNPYEQYF. The DNA of the CDR3 is TGTGCCAGTACAAATAGCGGGAACCCCTACGAGCAGTACTTC. Combining the CDR3 with reference TRBV7-9 and TRBJ2-7 gives the whole variable domain DTGVSQNPRHKITKRGQNVTFRCDPISEHNRLYWYRQTLGQGPEFLTYFQNEAQLEKSRLLSDRFSAERPKGSFSTLEIQRTEQGDSAMYLCASTNSGNPYEQYFGPGTRLTVT.

This clone was found once. The chain carries TRBV7-9 and TRBJ2-7; 7 nucleotides agree with TRBD2. Germline V gene sequence: CDR1 SEHNR, CDR2 FQNEAQ (reference sequence). J was trimmed by 2 bases and V by 5 bases; bases with no gene match: 3. The length of the CDR3 is 13 residues. CDR3 region: CASSRGGTYEQYF. CDR3 DNA: TGTGCCAGCAGCCGCGGGGGTACCTACGAGCAGTACTTC. Variable domain in full (rest from reference TRBV7-9 and TRBJ2-7): DTGVSQNPRHKITKRGQNVTFRCDPISEHNRLYWYRQTLGQGPEFLTYFQNEAQLEKSRLLSDRFSAERPKGSFSTLEIQRTEQGDSAMYLCASSRGGTYEQYFGPGTRLTVT.

This sequence joins TRBV28 and TRBJ2-3; 9 bases map to TRBD2. The ends lost 4 bases at V and 1 base at J; junction bases unmatched: 6. The CDR3 consists of 16 residues. Germline V CDR1 and CDR2: MDHEN, SYDVKM. The CDR3, as DNA: TGTGCCAGCAGTTCTCAACGACTAGCGGGCACAGATACGCAGTATTTT. Its translation is CASSSQRLAGTDTQYF. Based on the CDR3 plus reference TRBV28 and TRBJ2-3, the full variable domain is DVKVTQSSRYLVKRTGEKVFLECVQDMDHENMFWYRQDPGLGLRLIYFSYDVKMKEKGDIPEGYSVSREKKERFSLILESASTNQTSMYLCASSSQRLAGTDTQYFGPGTRLTVL.

This clone was observed a few times. The V gene is TRBV19, the J gene TRBJ1-1; D gene unclear. Germline CDR1 and CDR2: LNHDA and SQIVND (reference sequence). Trimming pared 3 bases from V and 1 base from J, leaving 9 bases between. The CDR3 is 14 residues long. CDR3: CASSISTPNTEAFF. The CDR3 coding sequence is TGTGCCAGTAGTATTTCGACACCGAACACTGAAGCTTTCTTT.

The V gene is TRBV5-1, the J gene TRBJ1-2; 9 nucleotides line up with TRBD1. CDR1 is SGHRS, CDR2 YFSETQ, per germline. The CDR3 contains 16 residues. V was pared by 0 bases and J by 1 base, with 4 bases of the junction left unmatched. The chain's CDR3 is CASSLANRGRNYGYTF. The CDR3 bases are TGCGCCAGCAGCTTGGCCAACAGGGGGCGTAACTATGGCTACACCTTC.

The rearrangement links TRBV7-2 to TRBJ2-3; D remains unclear. V lost 1 base to trimming and J lost 6 bases, with 8 bases between them. CDR1 SGHTA and CDR2 FQGNSA come from the germline V gene. The CDR3 runs 13 residues. CDR3 nucleotides: TGTGCCAGCAGCTTAGGCCCGCGGGATACGCAGTATTTT. Its translation: CASSLGPRDTQYF. Combining the CDR3 with reference TRBV7-2 and TRBJ2-3 gives the whole variable domain GAGVSQSPSNKVTEKGKDVELRCDPISGHTALYWYRQSLGQGLEFLIYFQGNSAPDKSGLPSDRFSAERTGGSVSTLTIQRTQQEDSAVYLCASSLGPRDTQYFGPGTRLTVL.